This T cell receptor (beta chain) was profiled in a study of T cell repertoires in cytomegalovirus infection. Study at large: Evidence of both CMV infection and a matching HLA type came from public TCR beta signatures. Overall study findings and caveats: CMV-specific TCR beta clonotypes restricted by HLA-C were the ones dominating the ex vivo response. Carriage of CMV together with the relevant HLA was identifiable through cumulative public TCR beta family frequency.

V was shortened by 5 bases and J by 0 bases, with 17 bases between the two germline ends. Per the germline V gene, CDR1 is LNHNV and CDR2 is YYDKDF (reference sequence). The CDR3 consists of 16 residues. This clonotype appeared a single time. The antigen remains unidentified. Each CDR3 protein is one row after TCRdb ran MiXCR on the reads. The sample includes about 450,000 distinct CDR3 sequences, approximately 31% of them seen just once. The clonotype comes from a human donor in good health (CMV status not recorded). Some clones in this sample may be carry-over from other donors' samples. The chain couples TRBV15 to TRBJ2-7, with D possibly matching TRBD2 (5 bases). Input material: PBMCs. The CDR3 spells CATSAAGLRSSYEQYF. The CDR3 region has the DNA TGTGCCACCAGCGCCGCCGGACTGCGAAGCTCCTACGAGCAGTACTTC.